This TCR beta chain was identified during a study of shared clonotypes between healthy human individuals. Overall study: CD4 naive and memory got three plates each, CD8 naive two, CD8 memory one. Regarding the study as a whole: Larger richness was generally estimated for naive than memory subsets. When naive CD4 clonotypes were compared across a few donors, 4% to 6.5% were shared. The study sampled only blood, and tissue repertoires likely differ.

The CDR3 totals 15 residues. The V end lost 2 bases, the J end lost 2 bases, and 14 bases lay between the germline ends. From germline, CDR1 is SGHDT and CDR2 YYEEEE. A word on this clone: Its antigen is as yet unknown.

Libraries were prepared by immunoSEQ multiplex PCR; TCRdb keeps only in-frame clonotypes and omits some of them. The sample carries approximately 1.5 million clones, nearly 99% recorded once. Specimen: naive CD4+ T cells sorted from blood. Subset described: CD45RA+ positively selected. The rearrangement joins TRBV5-6 to TRBJ2-7, with D possibly TRBD2 on 5 matching bases. The source of this sequence is a man aged 25-45 years in good health. CDR3 residues: CASSFPGSLPYEQYF. The CDR3 region has the DNA TGTGCCAGCAGCTTCCCGGGATCTCTCCCCTACGAGCAGTACTTC.